A selection of T cell receptor beta chains follows, all from one sample in a study of blood T cell repertoires in COVID-19. TCRdb's table, derived via immunoSEQ multiplex PCR, lists solely in-frame clones and lacks some. The data contain about 400,000 clones, roughly 89% of them singletons. Sequencing input: PBMCs or T cells enriched from blood (not recorded which). The receptors here all came from a woman in her 30s who had recovered from COVID-19. CDR3s include the opening cysteine and the closing phenylalanine or tryptophan. Fields, in order: V gene, J gene, clone size, D gene, CDR3 DNA, CDR3 protein. The D gene is left open where the match is weak. Clone size, where shown, is once, few, many, or a class for clones that have expanded.

>TRBV10-3|TRBJ2-7|few|TRBD1
TGTGCCATCGGAGTAAAATCCGGGACAGGGCCTGTCCAGCAGTACTTC
CAIGVKSGTGPVQQYF
>TRBV27|TRBJ2-5|-|-
TGTGCCAGCAGTTTTCGGGTTCTAGAGACCCAGTACTTC
CASSFRVLETQYF
>TRBV30|TRBJ1-2|-|-
TGTGCCTGGAGTGTAATTGTGACGGGGAACTATGGCTACACCTTC
CAWSVIVTGNYGYTF
>TRBV5-5|TRBJ1-2|-|-
TGTGCCAGCAGTTTGGGCGGGCACGGCTACACCTTC
CASSLGGHGYTF
>TRBV11-2|TRBJ1-1|-|TRBD1
TGTGCCAGCAGCTTAGGGGGGACAGGGGTCGACTTGAACACTGAAGCTTTCTTT
CASSLGGTGVDLNTEAFF
>TRBV29-1|TRBJ2-2|-|-
TGCAGCTTCAGGGGTGTCGGGGAGCTGTTTTTT
CSFRGVGELFF
>TRBV19|TRBJ1-2|-|TRBD1
TGTGCCAGTATCTCCAGACGAGGGACAGGGCATCGAATTTTCTATGGCTACACCTTC
CASISRRGTGHRIFYGYTF
>TRBV10-1|TRBJ2-1|-|TRBD2
TGCGCCAGCAGTGAGTTGGGACTAGGGTCCAACAATGAGCAGTTCTTC
CASSELGLGSNNEQFF
>TRBV7-9|TRBJ1-3|-|-
TGTGCCAGCGTTAGGGGATACCGGGGAAACACCATATATTTT
CASVRGYRGNTIYF
>TRBV2|TRBJ1-3|-|-
TGTGCCAGCAGTAACAACAGGGACTCTGGAAACACCATATATTTT
CASSNNRDSGNTIYF
>TRBV20-1|TRBJ1-2|-|-
TGCAGTGCTTTCAGGGGAAGTGGCTACACCTTC
CSAFRGSGYTF
>TRBV11-2|TRBJ2-6|-|-
TGTGCCAGCAGCTTAGCCGCGGGGGCCAACGTCCTGACTTTC
CASSLAAGANVLTF
>TRBV9|TRBJ2-3|-|TRBD2
TGTGCCAGCAGCGTAGCTAGCGGGAGGGCCGGTTTCTCGGATACGCAGTATTTT
CASSVASGRAGFSDTQYF
>TRBV7-2|TRBJ2-5|-|TRBD2
TGTGCCAGCAGCTTAGAACAATTGAGCGGGAGAGGGGAGACCCAGTACTTC
CASSLEQLSGRGETQYF
>TRBV7-9|TRBJ2-1|-|TRBD2
TGTGCCAGCAGCTTAAGCGGGATGTTATACAATGAGCAGTTCTTC
CASSLSGMLYNEQFF
>TRBV30|TRBJ1-4|-|-
TGTGCCTGGAGTATAGGGGCAAATGAAAAACTGTTTTTT
CAWSIGANEKLFF
>TRBV30|TRBJ1-2|-|TRBD1
TGTGCCTGGAGTAACAGGGGCGGATTTCCTGGCTACACCTTC
CAWSNRGGFPGYTF
>TRBV19|TRBJ1-5|once|-
TGTGCCAGTAGTGCGGGTGGGCATCAGCCCCAGCATTTT
CASSAGGHQPQHF
>TRBV4-2|TRBJ1-6|-|-
TGTGCCAGCAGCCAAGAAGTGGGGACTGATCTTTCACCCCTCCACTTT
CASSQEVGTDLSPLHF
>TRBV7-8|TRBJ1-2|-|-
TGTGCCAGCAGCTTAGATCTGGGCAGGGTGTATGGCTACACCTTC
CASSLDLGRVYGYTF
>TRBV6-2/TRBV6-3|TRBJ1-6|-|-
TGTGCCAGCAGTTACTCCAGGGCCTATAATTCACCCCTCCACTTT
CASSYSRAYNSPLHF
>TRBV19|TRBJ2-3|-|TRBD2
TGTGCCACAGGGAATGCAGGGAGGGGCACAGATACGCAGTATTTT
CATGNAGRGTDTQYF
>TRBV9|TRBJ2-1|-|-
TGTGCCAGCAGCTTACAGTACAATGAGCAGTTCTTC
CASSLQYNEQFF
>TRBV3-1/TRBV3-2|TRBJ2-3|-|TRBD2
TGTGCCAGCAGCCAAGCTAGCGGGGGGGTCGCAACAGATACGCAGTATTTT
CASSQASGGVATDTQYF
>TRBV28|TRBJ1-2|once|TRBD1
TGTGCCAGCAGTCTACCGGGACAGAATGGCTACACCTTC
CASSLPGQNGYTF
>TRBV15|TRBJ2-1|-|-
TGTGCCACCAGCGCAACCCGCGGGTCCTACAATGAGCAGTTCTTC
CATSATRGSYNEQFF
>TRBV4-3|TRBJ1-1|-|-
TGCGCCAGCAGCCAAGATTACAGGGATAGTACTGAAGCTTTCTTT
CASSQDYRDSTEAFF
>TRBV7-3|TRBJ2-3|once|-
TGTGCCAGCAGCTCGACAACCTCAGATACGCAGTATTTT
CASSSTTSDTQYF
>TRBV28|TRBJ2-3|-|TRBD1
TGTGCCAGCAGTGAACAGGGGGCCGATACGCAGTATTTT
CASSEQGADTQYF
>TRBV5-1|TRBJ2-3|-|-
TGCGCCAGCAGCTTGAGGGGGATTGCAGATACGCAGTATTTT
CASSLRGIADTQYF
>TRBV29-1|TRBJ2-2|once|TRBD2
TGCAGCGTTGAGGAGCGGGAACGGGGAGCCGGGGAGCTGTTTTTT
CSVEERERGAGELFF